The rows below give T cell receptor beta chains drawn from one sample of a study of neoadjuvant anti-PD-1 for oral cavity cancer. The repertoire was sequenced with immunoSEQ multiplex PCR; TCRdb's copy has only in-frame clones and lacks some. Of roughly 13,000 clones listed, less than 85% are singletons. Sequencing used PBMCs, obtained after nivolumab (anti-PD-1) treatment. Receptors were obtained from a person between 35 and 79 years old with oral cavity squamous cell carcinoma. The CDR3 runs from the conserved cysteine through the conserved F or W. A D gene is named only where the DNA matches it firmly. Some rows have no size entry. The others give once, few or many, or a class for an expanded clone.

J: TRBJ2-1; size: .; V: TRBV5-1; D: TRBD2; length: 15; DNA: TGCGCCAGCAGCATGGGGGTAGCGGGCTACAATGAGCAGTTCTTC; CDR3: CASSMGVAGYNEQFF
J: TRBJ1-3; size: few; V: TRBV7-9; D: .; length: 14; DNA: TGTGCCAGCAGCTTATCAGGGACTGGAAACACCATATATTTT; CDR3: CASSLSGTGNTIYF
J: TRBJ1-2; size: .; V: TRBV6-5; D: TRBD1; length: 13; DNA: TGTGCCAGCAGTTACGCGACAGGGGTTGGCTACACCTTC; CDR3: CASSYATGVGYTF
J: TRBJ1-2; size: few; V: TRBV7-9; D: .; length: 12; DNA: TGTGCCAGCAGCTTAACTGGCTATGGCTACACCTTC; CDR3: CASSLTGYGYTF
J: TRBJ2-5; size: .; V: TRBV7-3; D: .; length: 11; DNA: TGTGCCAGCAGCCCACAAGAGACCCAGTACTTC; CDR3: CASSPQETQYF
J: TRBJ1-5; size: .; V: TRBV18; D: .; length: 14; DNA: TGTGCCAGCTCACTGGGGCCGCCTAATCAGCCCCAGCATTTT; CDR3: CASSLGPPNQPQHF
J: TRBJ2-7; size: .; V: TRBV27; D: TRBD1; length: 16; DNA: TGTGCCAGCAGTGTTCCGAGGGGGACAGGGGTTCACGAGCAGTACTTC; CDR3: CASSVPRGTGVHEQYF
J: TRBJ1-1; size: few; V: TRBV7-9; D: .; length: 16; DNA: TGTGCCAGCAGCCTCCTCCCACCCCGATTGAACACTGAAGCTTTCTTT; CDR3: CASSLLPPRLNTEAFF
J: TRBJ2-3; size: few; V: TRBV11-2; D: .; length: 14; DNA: TGTGCCAGCAGCTTAGCGGGATGGGCAGATACGCAGTATTTT; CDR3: CASSLAGWADTQYF
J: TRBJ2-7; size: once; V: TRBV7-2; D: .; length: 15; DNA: TGTGCCAGCAGCTACCGGGACCCAAAATCCTACGAGCAGTACTTC; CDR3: CASSYRDPKSYEQYF
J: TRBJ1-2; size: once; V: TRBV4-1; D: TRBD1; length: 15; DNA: TGCGCCAGCAGCCAAGCGGCCAGGGGGCTGTATGGCTACACCTTC; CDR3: CASSQAARGLYGYTF
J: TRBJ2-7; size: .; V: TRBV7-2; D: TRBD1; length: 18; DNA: TGTGCCAGCAGCCTACGCCTGACAGGGGGCAGAGGAGCATACGAGCAGTACTTC; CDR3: CASSLRLTGGRGAYEQYF
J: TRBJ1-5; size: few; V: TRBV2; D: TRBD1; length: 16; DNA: TGTGCCAGCAGTGACAGGGGGCTTCTTTCAATTCAGCCCCAGCATTTT; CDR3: CASSDRGLLSIQPQHF
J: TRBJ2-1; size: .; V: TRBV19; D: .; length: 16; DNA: TGTGCCAGTAGTACACAGGGACTCCCCGGTCTCTGGGAGCAGTTCTTC; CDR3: CASSTQGLPGLWEQFF
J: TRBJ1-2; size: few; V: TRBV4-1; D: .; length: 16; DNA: TGCGCCAGCAGCCAAGAGGAGGGGCGGGGGAACTATGGCTACACCTTC; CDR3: CASSQEEGRGNYGYTF
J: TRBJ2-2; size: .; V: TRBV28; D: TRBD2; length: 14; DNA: TGTGCCAGCACAAGCGGACCGGGGGGCGGGGAGCTGTTTTTT; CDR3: CASTSGPGGGELFF
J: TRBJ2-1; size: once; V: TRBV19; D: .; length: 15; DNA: TGTGCCAGTCGTAGTTTGGGGGTTTCCTACAATGAGCAGTTCTTC; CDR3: CASRSLGVSYNEQFF
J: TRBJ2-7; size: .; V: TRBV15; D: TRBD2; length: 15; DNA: TGTGCCACCAGCAGGGGGGCTAGCGGGGTGTACGAGCAGTACTTC; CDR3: CATSRGASGVYEQYF
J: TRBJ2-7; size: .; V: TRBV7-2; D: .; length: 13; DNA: TGTGCCAGCAGCTTACCGAGCTCCTACGAGCAGTACTTC; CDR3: CASSLPSSYEQYF
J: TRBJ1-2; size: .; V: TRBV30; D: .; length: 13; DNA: TGTGCCTGGAGCCGAGACAGGCCTTATGGCTACACCTTC; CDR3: CAWSRDRPYGYTF
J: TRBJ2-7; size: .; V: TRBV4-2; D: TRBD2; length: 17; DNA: TGTGCCAGCAGCCAAGATCTAGGACTAGCGGGCTCCTACGAGCAGTACTTC; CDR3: CASSQDLGLAGSYEQYF
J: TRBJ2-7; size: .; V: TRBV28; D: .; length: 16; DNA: TGTGCCAGCAGTTCGTTATTCTCCAGCGGAACCTACGAGCAGTACTTC; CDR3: CASSSLFSSGTYEQYF
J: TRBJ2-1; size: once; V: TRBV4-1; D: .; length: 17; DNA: TGCGCCAGCAGCCAAGATATCCGTGGCGGGAAATACAATGAGCAGTTCTTC; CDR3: CASSQDIRGGKYNEQFF